The 12 T cell receptor beta chains given below trace back to one sample, sequenced in a study of shared clonotypes between healthy human individuals. Data came from immunoSEQ multiplex PCR; TCRdb stores just in-frame clones and leaves some out. Of some 2,500,000 clones listed, 85% to 95% are singletons. The sequencing sample was made of naive CD4+ T cells from PBMCs. As for subset: CD45RA+ positively selected. The origin of the receptors is a man aged 18-30 years in good health. Some clones in this sample may be carry-over from other donors' samples.

This clone was found a few times. In the same sample, other DNA sequences code for this CDR3. This rearrangement joins TRBV5-1 to TRBJ1-1; 7 bases fit TRBD1. The ends lost 3 bases at V and 4 bases at J; junction bases unmatched: 6. From germline, CDR1 is SGHRS and CDR2 YFSETQ. The CDR3 length is 14 residues. CDR3 sequence reads: CASSSTGLGTEAFF. For the CDR3, the DNA is TGCGCCAGCAGCTCGACAGGGTTGGGCACTGAAGCTTTCTTT.

The V gene is TRBV7-2, the J gene TRBJ2-1; 8 nucleotides agree with TRBD1. The CDR3 has 15 amino acids. V trimming: 2 bases; J trimming: 5 bases; junction bases outside the gene matches: 5. Germline CDR1 is SGHTA and CDR2 is FQGNSA. The CDR3 protein is CASSLSGGAHNEQFF. The CDR3 DNA sequence: TGTGCCAGCAGCTTATCAGGGGGCGCCCACAATGAGCAGTTCTTC.

The rearrangement links TRBV6-6 to TRBJ1-4, with a possible D match to TRBD1 (6 bases). Trimming left V 2 bases short and J 8 bases short, with 15 bases between. CDR1 is MNHNY and CDR2 is SVGAGI in the germline V gene (reference sequence). The CDR3 sequence is 15 residues long. The CDR3 DNA reads as TGTGCCAGCAGTTACCTGGGGGGCTCGAGGGAAAAACTGTTTTTT. Translated, it gives CASSYLGGSREKLFF.

The V call is TRBV27, the J call TRBJ1-2, with a tentative D call TRBD1 (6 bases). Germline loops: CDR1 MNHEY, CDR2 SMNVEV (reference sequence). V was pared by 2 bases and J by 2 bases, with 12 bases between. The CDR3 runs 15 residues. The CDR3 reads CASSLSPRGNYGYTF. In nucleotides, the CDR3 is TGTGCCAGCAGTTTAAGCCCCAGGGGAAACTATGGCTACACCTTC.

This sequence joins TRBV27 and TRBJ2-2; D gene ambiguous. Germline V gene data show CDR1 as MNHEY and CDR2 as SMNVEV (reference sequence). Trimming left V 7 bases short and J 4 bases short, with 22 bases between. The CDR3 sequence is 17 residues long. CDR3 DNA: TGTGCCAGCAACCCGAAGCCCCTCTCGTTCGGCACCGGGGAGCTGTTTTTT. Amino acids: CASNPKPLSFGTGELFF.

The gene calls are TRBV10-3 and TRBJ2-5; D unresolved. The J call may be incorrect, as the DNA end agrees better with TRBJ2-7. There are 13 residues in the CDR3. Germline lookup yields CDR1 ENHRY and CDR2 SYGVKD. CDR3 sequence (DNA): TGTGCCCATCAGCTCCAGCCGTCCTACGAGCAGTACTTC. Translation gives CAHQLQPSYEQYF.

Concerning this clone: Germline is not matched at one junction end, which may reflect a read error. CDR3 sequence reads: CASSIGTGDPPGDF. The DNA of the CDR3 is TGTGCCAGCAGCATCGGGACAGGGGATCCCCCAGGAGATTTT. The chain links TRBV5-6 to TRBJ1-3; 10 nucleotides align to TRBD1. Germline CDR1 reads SGHDT; CDR2 reads YYEEEE. This CDR3 spans 14 amino acids. The full variable domain, rest sourced from reference TRBV5-6 and TRBJ1-3, is DAGVTQSPTHLIKTRGQQVTLRCSPKSGHDTVSWYQQALGQGPQFIFQYYEEEERQRGNFPDRFSGHQFPNYSSELNVNALLLGDSALYLCASSIGTGDPPGDFGEGSWLTVV.

In the case of this clone: The same CDR3 also results from other DNA sequences found in this sample. The chain joins TRBV28 to TRBJ2-1; 7 nucleotides agree with TRBD2. V trimming: 2 bases; J trimming: 9 bases; junction bases outside the gene matches: 1. From germline, CDR1 is MDHEN and CDR2 SYDVKM. CDR3 size: 12 residues. CDR3 sequence (DNA): TGTGCCAGCAGTTTAACGGGGGGTGAGCAGTTCTTC. Translated: CASSLTGGEQFF.

In DNA, the CDR3 is TGTGCCTGGGCCACCTCCGGGACACCAGTCAAGCAGTACTTC. This translates into CAWATSGTPVKQYF. The rearrangement joins TRBV30 to TRBJ2-7, with D tentatively TRBD1 (6 bases). Trimming took off 5 bases at V and 8 bases at J, with 22 bases between the two ends. Germline CDR1 is GTSNPN and CDR2 is SVGIG (reference sequence). CDR3 length: 14 residues.

This rearrangement joins TRBV7-9 to TRBJ2-7; 8 bases are shared with TRBD1. Per germline, CDR1 SEHNR and CDR2 FQNEAQ (reference sequence). The CDR3 is 14 residues long. With V trimmed by 5 bases and J by 4 bases, 7 bases remained unmatched. CDR3 sequence reads: CASSPRDRRYEQYF. In DNA form, the CDR3 reads TGTGCCAGCAGCCCGCGGGACAGGAGGTACGAGCAGTACTTC.

This clone was observed once. Its ends do not fully match the called genes, so a read error is possible. The chain has TRBV28 and TRBJ1-6, with 9 bases matching TRBD1. The CDR3 totals 15 residues. The germline V gene has CDR1 MDHEN and CDR2 SYDVKM. CDR3 in DNA: TGTGCCAGCAGTTTGGGACAGGGTTATATTTCACCCCTCCACTTT. Translating it yields CASSLGQGYISPLHF.

This clone was counted once. The rearrangement links TRBV18 to TRBJ1-2, with D maybe TRBD1 (5 bases). Trimming took 3 bases from V and 1 from J, leaving 9 bases between them. Germline CDR1 and CDR2: KGHSH and LQKENI. The CDR3 covers 14 residues. The DNA of the CDR3 is TGTGCCAGCTCACCGGACAACAGTAACTATGGCTACACCTTC. This codes for CASSPDNSNYGYTF.